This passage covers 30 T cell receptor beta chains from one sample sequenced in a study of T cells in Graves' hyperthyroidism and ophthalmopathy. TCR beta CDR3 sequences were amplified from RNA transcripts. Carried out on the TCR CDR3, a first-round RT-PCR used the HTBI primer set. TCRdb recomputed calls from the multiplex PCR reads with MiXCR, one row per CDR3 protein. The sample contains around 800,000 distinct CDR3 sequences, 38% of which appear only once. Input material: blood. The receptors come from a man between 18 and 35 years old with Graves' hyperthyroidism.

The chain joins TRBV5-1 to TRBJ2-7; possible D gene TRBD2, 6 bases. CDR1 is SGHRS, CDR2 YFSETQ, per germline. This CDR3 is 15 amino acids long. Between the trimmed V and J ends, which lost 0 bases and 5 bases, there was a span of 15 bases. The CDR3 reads CASSLEGTPGHEQYF. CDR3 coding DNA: TGCGCCAGCAGCTTGGAGGGGACTCCCGGCCACGAGCAGTACTTC.

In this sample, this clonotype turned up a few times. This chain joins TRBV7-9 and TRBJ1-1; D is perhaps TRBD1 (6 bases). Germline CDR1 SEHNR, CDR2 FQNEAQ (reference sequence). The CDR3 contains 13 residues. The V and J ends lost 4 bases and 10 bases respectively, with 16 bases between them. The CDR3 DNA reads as TGTGCCAGCAGCTCCGACCTACAGGGAGGAGCTTTCTTT. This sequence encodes CASSSDLQGGAFF.

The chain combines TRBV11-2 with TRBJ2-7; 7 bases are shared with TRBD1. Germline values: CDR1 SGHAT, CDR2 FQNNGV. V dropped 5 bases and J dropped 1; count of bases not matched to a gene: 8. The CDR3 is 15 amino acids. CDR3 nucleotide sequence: TGTGCCAGCAGCCCCAGAGACAGGGTGTCCTACGAGCAGTACTTC. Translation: CASSPRDRVSYEQYF.

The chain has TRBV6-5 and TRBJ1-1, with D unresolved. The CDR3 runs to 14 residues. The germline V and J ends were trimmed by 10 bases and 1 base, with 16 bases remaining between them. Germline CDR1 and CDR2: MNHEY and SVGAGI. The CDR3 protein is CATLGRIRNTEAFF. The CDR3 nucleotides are TGTGCCACCCTTGGGAGGATCAGGAACACTGAAGCTTTCTTT.

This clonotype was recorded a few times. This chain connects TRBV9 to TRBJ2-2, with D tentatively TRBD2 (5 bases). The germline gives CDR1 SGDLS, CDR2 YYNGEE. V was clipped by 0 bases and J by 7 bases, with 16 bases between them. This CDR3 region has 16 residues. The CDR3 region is CASSVDGQEVGGELFF. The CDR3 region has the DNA TGTGCCAGCAGCGTAGATGGCCAGGAGGTGGGCGGGGAGCTGTTTTTT.

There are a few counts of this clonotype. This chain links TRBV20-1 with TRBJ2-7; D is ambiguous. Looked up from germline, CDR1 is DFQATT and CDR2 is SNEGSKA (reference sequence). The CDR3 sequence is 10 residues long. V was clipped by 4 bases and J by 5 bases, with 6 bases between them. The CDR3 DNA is TGCAGTGCTAAAGACCACGAGCAGTACTTC. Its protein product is CSAKDHEQYF.

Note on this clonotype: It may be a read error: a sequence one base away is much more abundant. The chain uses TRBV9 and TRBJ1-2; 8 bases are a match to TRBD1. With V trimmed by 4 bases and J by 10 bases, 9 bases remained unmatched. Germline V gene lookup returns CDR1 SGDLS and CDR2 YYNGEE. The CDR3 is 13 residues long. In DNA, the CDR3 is TGTGCCAGCAGCATAGGTGGACAGGGAGACTACACCTTC. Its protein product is CASSIGGQGDYTF.

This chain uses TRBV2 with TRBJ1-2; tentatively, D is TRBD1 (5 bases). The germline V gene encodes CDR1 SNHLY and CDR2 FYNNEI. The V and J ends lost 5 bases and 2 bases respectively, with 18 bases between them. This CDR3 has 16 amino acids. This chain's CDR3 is CASSYYEQGPNYGYTF. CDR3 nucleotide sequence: TGTGCCAGCAGTTATTACGAGCAGGGACCGAACTATGGCTACACCTTC. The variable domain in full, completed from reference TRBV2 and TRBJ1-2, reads EPEVTQTPSHQVTQMGQEVILRCVPISNHLYFYWYRQILGQKVEFLVSFYNNEISEKSEIFDDQFSVERPDGSNFTLKIRSTKLEDSAMYFCASSYYEQGPNYGYTFGSGTRLTVV.

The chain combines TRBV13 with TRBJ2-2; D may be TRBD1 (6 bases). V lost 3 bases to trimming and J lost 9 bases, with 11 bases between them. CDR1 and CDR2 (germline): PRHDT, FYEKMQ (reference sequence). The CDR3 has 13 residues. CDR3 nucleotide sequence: TGTGCCAGCAGCTTTAACAGGGCACGGGAGCTGTTTTTT. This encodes CASSFNRARELFF.

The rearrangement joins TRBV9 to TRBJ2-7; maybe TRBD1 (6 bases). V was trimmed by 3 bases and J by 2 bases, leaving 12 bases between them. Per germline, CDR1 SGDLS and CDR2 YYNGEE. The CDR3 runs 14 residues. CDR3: CASSGGGPAYEQYF. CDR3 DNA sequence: TGTGCCAGCAGCGGTGGGGGCCCCGCCTACGAGCAGTACTTC.

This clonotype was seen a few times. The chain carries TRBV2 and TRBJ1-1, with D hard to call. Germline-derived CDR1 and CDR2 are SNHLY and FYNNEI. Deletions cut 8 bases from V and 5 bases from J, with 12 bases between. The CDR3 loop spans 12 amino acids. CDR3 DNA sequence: TGTGCCAGCCTCGGGGAAATAACTGAAGCTTTCTTT. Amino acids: CASLGEITEAFF. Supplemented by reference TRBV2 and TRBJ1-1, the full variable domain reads EPEVTQTPSHQVTQMGQEVILRCVPISNHLYFYWYRQILGQKVEFLVSFYNNEISEKSEIFDDQFSVERPDGSNFTLKIRSTKLEDSAMYFCASLGEITEAFFGQGTRLTVV.

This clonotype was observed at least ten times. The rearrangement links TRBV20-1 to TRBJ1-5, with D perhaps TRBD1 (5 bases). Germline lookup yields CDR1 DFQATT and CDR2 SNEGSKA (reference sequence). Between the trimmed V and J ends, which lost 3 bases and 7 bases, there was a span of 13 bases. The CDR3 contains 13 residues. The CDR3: CSARVGRDQPQHF. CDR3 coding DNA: TGCAGTGCTAGGGTGGGGAGGGACCAGCCCCAGCATTTT.

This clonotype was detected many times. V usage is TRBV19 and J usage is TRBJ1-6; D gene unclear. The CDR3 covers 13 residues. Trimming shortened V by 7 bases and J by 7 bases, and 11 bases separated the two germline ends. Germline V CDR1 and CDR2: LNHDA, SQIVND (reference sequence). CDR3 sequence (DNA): TGTGCCAGTAACCAGATTGGAAATTCACCCCTCCACTTT. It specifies CASNQIGNSPLHF.

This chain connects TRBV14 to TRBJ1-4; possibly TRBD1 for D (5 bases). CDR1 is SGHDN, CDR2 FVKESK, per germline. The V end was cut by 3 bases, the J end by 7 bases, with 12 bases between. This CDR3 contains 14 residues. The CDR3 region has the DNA TGTGCCAGCAGCCACGGGGCCGCCTCTGAAAAACTGTTTTTT. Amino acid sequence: CASSHGAASEKLFF.

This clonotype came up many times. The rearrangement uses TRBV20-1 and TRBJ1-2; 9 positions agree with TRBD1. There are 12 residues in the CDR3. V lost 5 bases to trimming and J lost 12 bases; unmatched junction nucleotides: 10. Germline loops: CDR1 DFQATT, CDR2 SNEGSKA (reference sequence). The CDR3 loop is CSAHPGQGRHTF. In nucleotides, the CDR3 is TGCAGTGCTCACCCGGGACAGGGCCGCCACACCTTC.

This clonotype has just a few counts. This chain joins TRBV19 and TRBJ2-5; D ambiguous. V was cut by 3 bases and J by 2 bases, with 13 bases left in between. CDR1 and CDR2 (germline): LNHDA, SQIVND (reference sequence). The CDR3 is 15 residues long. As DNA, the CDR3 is TGTGCCAGTAGTATCCGACCGAGCGAACAAGAGACCCAGTACTTC. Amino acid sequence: CASSIRPSEQETQYF.

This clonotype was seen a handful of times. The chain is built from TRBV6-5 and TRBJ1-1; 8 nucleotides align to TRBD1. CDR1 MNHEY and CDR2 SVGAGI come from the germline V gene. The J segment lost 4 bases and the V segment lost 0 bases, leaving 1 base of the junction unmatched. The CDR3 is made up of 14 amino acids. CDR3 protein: CASSYSDRGTEAFF. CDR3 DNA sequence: TGTGCCAGCAGTTACTCCGACAGGGGCACTGAAGCTTTCTTT.

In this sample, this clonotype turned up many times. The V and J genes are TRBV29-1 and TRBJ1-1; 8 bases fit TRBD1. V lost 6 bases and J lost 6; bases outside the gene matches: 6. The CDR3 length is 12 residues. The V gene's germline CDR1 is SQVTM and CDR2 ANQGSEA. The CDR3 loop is CSVLQGGAEAFF. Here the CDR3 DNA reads TGCAGCGTCCTACAGGGGGGGGCTGAAGCTTTCTTT.

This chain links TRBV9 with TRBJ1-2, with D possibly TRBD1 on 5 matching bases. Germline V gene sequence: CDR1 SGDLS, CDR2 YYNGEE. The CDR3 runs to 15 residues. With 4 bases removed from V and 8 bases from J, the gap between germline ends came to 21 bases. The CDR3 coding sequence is TGTGCCAGCAGCCCCTACGGGTCGACTGGGGGGGGCTACACCTTC. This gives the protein CASSPYGSTGGGYTF.

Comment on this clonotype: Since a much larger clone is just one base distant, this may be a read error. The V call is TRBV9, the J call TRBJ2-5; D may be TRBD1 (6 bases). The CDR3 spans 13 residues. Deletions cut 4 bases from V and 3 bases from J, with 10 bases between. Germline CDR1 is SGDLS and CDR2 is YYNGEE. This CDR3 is CASSSRDKETQYF. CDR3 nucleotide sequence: TGTGCCAGCAGCTCCAGGGACAAAGAGACCCAGTACTTC. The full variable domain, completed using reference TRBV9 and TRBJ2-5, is DSGVTQTPKHLITATGQRVTLRCSPRSGDLSVYWYQQSLDQGLQFLIQYYNGEERAKGNILERFSAQQFPDLHSELNLSSLELGDSALYFCASSSRDKETQYFGPGTRLLVL.

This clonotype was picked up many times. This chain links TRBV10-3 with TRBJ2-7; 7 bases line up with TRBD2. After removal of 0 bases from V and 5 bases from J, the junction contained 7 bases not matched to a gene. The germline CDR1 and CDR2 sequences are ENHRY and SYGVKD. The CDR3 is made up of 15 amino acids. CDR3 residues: CAISESTTSAHEQYF. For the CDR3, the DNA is TGTGCCATCAGTGAGTCAACTACTAGCGCCCACGAGCAGTACTTC.

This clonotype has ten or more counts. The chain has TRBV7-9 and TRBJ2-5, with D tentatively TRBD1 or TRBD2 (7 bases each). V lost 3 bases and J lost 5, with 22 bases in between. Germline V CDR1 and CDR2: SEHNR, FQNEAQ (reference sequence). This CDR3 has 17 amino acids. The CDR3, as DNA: TGTGCCAGCAGCTTGGCGGTGACAGGGAGGGTGGTGGAGACCCAGTACTTC. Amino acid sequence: CASSLAVTGRVVETQYF.

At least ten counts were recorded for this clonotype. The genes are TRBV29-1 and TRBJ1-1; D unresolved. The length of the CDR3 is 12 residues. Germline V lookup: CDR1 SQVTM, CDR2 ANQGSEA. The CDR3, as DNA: TGCAGTTTTACAAAGGTGGGCACTGAAGCTTTCTTT. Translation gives CSFTKVGTEAFF.

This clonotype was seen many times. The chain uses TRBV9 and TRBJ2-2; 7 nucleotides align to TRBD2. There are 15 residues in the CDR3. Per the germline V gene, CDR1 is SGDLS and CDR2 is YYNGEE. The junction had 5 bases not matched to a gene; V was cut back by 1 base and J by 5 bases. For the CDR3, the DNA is TGTGCCAGCAGCGTAACCGGGGGGAGTACCGGGGAGCTGTTTTTT. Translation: CASSVTGGSTGELFF.

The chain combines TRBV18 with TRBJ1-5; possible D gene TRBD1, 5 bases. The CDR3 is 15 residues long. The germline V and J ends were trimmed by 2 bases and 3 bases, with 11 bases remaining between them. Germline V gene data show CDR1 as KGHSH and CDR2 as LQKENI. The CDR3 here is CASSPAGQVNQPQHF. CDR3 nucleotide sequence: TGTGCCAGCTCACCAGCTGGACAAGTCAATCAGCCCCAGCATTTT.

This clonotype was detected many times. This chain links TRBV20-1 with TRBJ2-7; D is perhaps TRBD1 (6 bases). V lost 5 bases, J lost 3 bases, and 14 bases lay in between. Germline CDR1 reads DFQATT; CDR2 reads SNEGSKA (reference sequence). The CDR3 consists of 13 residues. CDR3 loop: CSAQGRNYYEQYF. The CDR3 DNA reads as TGCAGTGCTCAGGGGCGGAACTACTACGAGCAGTACTTC.

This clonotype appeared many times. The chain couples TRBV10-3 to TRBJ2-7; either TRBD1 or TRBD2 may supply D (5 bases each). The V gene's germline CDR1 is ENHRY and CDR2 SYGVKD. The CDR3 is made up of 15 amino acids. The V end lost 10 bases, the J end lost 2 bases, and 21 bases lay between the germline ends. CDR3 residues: CATRDPDGAPYEQYF. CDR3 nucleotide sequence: TGTGCCACCAGGGACCCAGACGGTGCTCCCTACGAGCAGTACTTC.

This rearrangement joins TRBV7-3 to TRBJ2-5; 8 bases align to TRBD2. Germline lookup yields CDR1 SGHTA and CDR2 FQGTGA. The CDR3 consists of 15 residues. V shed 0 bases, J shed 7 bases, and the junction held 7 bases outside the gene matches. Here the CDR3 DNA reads TGTGCCAGCAGCTTAACGGCGGGGGGCGGCGGGACCCAGTACTTC. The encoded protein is CASSLTAGGGGTQYF.

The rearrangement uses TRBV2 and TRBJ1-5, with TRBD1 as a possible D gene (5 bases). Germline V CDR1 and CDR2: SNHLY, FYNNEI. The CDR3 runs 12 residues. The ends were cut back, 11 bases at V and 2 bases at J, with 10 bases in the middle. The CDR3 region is CAGGTGNQPQHF. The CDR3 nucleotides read TGTGCCGGCGGGACGGGCAATCAGCCCCAGCATTTT.

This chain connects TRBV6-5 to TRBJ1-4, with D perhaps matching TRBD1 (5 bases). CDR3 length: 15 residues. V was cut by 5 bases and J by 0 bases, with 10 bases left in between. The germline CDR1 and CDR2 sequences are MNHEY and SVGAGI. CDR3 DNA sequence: TGTGCCAGCAGTGACAGAGCTTCAACTAATGAAAAACTGTTTTTT. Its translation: CASSDRASTNEKLFF.